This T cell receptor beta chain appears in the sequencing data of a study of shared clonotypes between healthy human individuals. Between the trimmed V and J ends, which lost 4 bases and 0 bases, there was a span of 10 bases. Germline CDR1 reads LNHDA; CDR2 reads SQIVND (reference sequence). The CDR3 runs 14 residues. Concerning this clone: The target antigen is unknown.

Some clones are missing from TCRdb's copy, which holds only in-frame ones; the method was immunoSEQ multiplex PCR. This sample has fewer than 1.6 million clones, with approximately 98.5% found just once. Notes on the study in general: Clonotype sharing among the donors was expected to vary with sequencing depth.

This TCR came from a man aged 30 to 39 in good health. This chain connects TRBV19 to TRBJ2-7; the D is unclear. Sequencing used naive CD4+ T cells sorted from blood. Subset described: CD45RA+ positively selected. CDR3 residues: CASSREQNSYEQYF. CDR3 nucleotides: TGTGCCAGTAGTAGAGAACAGAACTCCTACGAGCAGTACTTC.